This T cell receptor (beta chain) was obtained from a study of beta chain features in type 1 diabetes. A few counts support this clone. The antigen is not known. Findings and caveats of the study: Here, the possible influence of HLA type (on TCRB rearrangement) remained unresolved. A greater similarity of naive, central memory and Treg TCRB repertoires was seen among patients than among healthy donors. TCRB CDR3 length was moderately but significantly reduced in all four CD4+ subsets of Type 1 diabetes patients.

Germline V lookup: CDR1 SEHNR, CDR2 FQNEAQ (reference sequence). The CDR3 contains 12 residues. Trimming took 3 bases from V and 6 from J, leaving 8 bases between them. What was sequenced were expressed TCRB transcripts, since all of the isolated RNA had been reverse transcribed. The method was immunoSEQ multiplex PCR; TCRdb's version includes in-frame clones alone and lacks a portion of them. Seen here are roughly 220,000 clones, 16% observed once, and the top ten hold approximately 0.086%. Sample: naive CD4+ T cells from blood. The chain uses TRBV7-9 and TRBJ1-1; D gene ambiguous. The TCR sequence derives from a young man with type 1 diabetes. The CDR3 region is CASSFTRAEAFF. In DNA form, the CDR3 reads TGTGCCAGCAGCTTCACGCGGGCTGAAGCTTTCTTT.